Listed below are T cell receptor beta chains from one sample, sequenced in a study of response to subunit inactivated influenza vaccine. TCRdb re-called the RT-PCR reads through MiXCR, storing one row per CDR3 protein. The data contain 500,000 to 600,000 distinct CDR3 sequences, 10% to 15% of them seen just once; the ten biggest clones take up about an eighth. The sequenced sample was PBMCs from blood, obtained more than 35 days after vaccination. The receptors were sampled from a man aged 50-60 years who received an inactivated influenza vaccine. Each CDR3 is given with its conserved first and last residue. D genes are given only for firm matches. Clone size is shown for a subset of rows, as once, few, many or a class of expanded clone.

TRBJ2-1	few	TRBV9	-	TGTGCCAGCAGCGGGGACCTCTCCTACAATGAGCAGTTCTTC	CASSGDLSYNEQFF
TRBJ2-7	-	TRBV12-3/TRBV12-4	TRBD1	TGTGCCAGCAGTAAAAGGGACAGGGGGGACGAGCAGTACTTC	CASSKRDRGDEQYF
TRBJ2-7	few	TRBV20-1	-	TGCAGTGCTACGCCGGGGGCAGACCTACAGTACTTC	CSATPGADLQYF
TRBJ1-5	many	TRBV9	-	TGTGCCAGCAGCGTAGGGACCGGCAATCAGCCCCAGCATTTT	CASSVGTGNQPQHF
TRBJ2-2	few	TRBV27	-	TGTGCCAGCAGTGTAACAGTGGCCGGGGAGCTGTTTTTT	CASSVTVAGELFF
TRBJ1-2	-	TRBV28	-	TGTGCCAGCAGACCGGGACGGAACTATGGCTACACCTTC	CASRPGRNYGYTF
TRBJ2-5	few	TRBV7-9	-	TGTGCCAGCGGGGGACTCCGCGCTCTTATGGAGACCCAGTACTTC	CASGGLRALMETQYF
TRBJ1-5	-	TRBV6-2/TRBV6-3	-	TGTGCCAGCAGGCCCCGACAGCGGGGCAATCAGCCCCAGCATTTT	CASRPRQRGNQPQHF
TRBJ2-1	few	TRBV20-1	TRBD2	TGCAGTGCTAATCAAGTATCTAGCGGGAGCTACAATGAGCAGTTCTTC	CSANQVSSGSYNEQFF
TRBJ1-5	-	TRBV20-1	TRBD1	TGCAGTGCTGGGACAGGGACCCGCACTCAGCCCCAGCATTTT	CSAGTGTRTQPQHF
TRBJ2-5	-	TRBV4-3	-	TGCGCCAGCAGCCAAGGCCACAGGGTCACCCAAGAGACCCAGTACTTC	CASSQGHRVTQETQYF
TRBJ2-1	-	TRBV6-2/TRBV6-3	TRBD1	TGTGCCAGCAGCGCGGCGCAGGGGGCAATTTCAATTGAGCAGTTCTTC	CASSAAQGAISIEQFF
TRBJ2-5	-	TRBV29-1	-	TGCAGCGTTGAAGCGTCAGAGTGGTCGGTCGGAGAGACCCAGTACTTC	CSVEASEWSVGETQYF
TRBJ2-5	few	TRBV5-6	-	TGTGCCAGCAGCTTGGTTTCCTCCTTTCGGGAGACCCAGTACTTC	CASSLVSSFRETQYF
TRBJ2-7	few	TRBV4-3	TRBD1	TGCGCCAGCAGCCAAAGGGACAGGTTGGGCTACGAGCAGTACTTC	CASSQRDRLGYEQYF
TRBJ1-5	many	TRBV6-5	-	TGTGCCAGCAGTTACGCAGCTAGTCAGCCCCAGCATTTT	CASSYAASQPQHF
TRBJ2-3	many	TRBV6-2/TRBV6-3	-	TGTGCCAGCAGTTACTCCTCACCGGATACGCAGTATTTT	CASSYSSPDTQYF
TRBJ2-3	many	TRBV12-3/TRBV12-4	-	TGTGCCAGCAGTTTATCGGGCACAGATACGCAGTATTTT	CASSLSGTDTQYF
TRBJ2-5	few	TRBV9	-	TGTGCCAGCAGCGTAGATCGAGGGTTGGGAGAGACCCAGTACTTC	CASSVDRGLGETQYF
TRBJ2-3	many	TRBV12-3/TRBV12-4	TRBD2	TGTGCCAGCAGCTCTAGCGGGGGGGGGGATACGCAGTATTTT	CASSSSGGGDTQYF
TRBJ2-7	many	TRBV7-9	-	TGTGCCAGCAGCTTAGAATTTAGTGAGCAGTACTTC	CASSLEFSEQYF
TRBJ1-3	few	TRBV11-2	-	TGTGCCAGCAGCACGCGGACGTGGCTAAGCCCTGGAAACACCATATATTTT	CASSTRTWLSPGNTIYF
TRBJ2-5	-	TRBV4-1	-	TGCGCCAGCAGCCAAAGTTACACGTACCAAGAGACCCAGTACTTC	CASSQSYTYQETQYF
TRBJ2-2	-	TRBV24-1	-	TGTGCCACCAGTGATAGTACAGGGCTAGGAGAGTCCGGGGAGCTGTTTTTT	CATSDSTGLGESGELFF
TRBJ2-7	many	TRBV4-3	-	TGCGCCAGCAGCCATGCCCCGACAGGCTACGAGCAGTACTTC	CASSHAPTGYEQYF
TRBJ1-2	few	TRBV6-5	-	TGTGCCAGCAGTTACTCTTTAAGCAGGAGACCGCATAATGGCTACACCTTC	CASSYSLSRRPHNGYTF
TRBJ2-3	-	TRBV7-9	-	TGTGCCAGCAGTTCCAGAAGGATGTATACGCAGTATTTT	CASSSRRMYTQYF
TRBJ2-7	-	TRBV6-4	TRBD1	TGTGCCAGCAGCCCCGGCCCCGCGGGACAGGGATGGTACGAGCAGTACTTC	CASSPGPAGQGWYEQYF
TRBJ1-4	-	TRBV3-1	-	TGTGCCAGCAGCCTTAGGGGGACGACTAATGAAAAACTGTTTTTT	CASSLRGTTNEKLFF
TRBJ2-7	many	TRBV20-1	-	TGCAGTGCTACATACAGGAGCTCCTACGAGCAGTACTTC	CSATYRSSYEQYF
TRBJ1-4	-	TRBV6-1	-	TGTGCCAGCAGCACGACGGGAAGTGCAACTAATGAAAAACTGTTTTTT	CASSTTGSATNEKLFF
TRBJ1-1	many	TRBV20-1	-	TGCAGTGCTAGTGCAGGCCTGAACACTGAAGCTTTCTTT	CSASAGLNTEAFF
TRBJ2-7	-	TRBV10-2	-	TGCGCCACTCAGGGCAGGGAGGTCTACGAGCAGTACTTC	CATQGREVYEQYF
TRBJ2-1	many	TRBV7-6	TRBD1	TGTGCCAGCAGCCTCGAAGGACAGGTCTCCTACAATGAGCAGTTCTTC	CASSLEGQVSYNEQFF
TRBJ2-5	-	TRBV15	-	TGTGCCACCAGCAAAACGGGGGAAGAGACCCAGTACTTC	CATSKTGEETQYF
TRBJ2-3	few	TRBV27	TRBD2	TGTGCCAGCAGTTTATTCCCGGGACTAGCAATCACAGATACGCAGTATTTT	CASSLFPGLAITDTQYF
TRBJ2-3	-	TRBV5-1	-	TGCGCCAGCAGCTGGGGGGCGAGAGATACGCAGTATTTT	CASSWGARDTQYF
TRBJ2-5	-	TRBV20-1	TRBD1	TGCAGTGCTAGTTGGCGGACAGGAGTACAAGAGACCCAGTACTTC	CSASWRTGVQETQYF
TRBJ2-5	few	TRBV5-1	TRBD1	TGCGCCAGCAGCGTGACAGGGGGAGGGCAAGAGACCCAGTACTTC	CASSVTGGGQETQYF
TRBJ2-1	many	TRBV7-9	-	TGTGCCAGCAGCTATCCGAGATACAATGAGCAGTTCTTC	CASSYPRYNEQFF
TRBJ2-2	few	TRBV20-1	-	TGCAGTGCTAGACAAGCAGGGTTCACCGGGGAGCTGTTTTTT	CSARQAGFTGELFF
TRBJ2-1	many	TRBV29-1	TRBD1	TGCAGCGTTGAGCTATTAGGACAGGGCAGTGAGCAGTTCTTC	CSVELLGQGSEQFF
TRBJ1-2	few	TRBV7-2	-	TGTGCCAGCAGCTTAGCCACAGCCCACCGCTATGGCTACACCTTC	CASSLATAHRYGYTF
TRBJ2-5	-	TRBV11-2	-	TGTGCCAGCAGCTGGGGCTCTGGGACCCAGTACTTC	CASSWGSGTQYF
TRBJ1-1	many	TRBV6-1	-	TGTGCCAGCAGAAACGGGGGACAGAACACTGAAGCTTTCTTT	CASRNGGQNTEAFF
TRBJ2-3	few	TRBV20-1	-	TGCAGTGCACATAACACAGATACGCAGTATTTT	CSAHNTDTQYF
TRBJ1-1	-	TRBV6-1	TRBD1	TGTGCCAGCATAGGCACAGGGGTCATGAACACTGAAGCTTTCTTT	CASIGTGVMNTEAFF
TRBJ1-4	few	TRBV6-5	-	TGTGCCAGCAGTTACTCGATCCTGGCCGTTGGGGAAAAACTGTTTTTT	CASSYSILAVGEKLFF
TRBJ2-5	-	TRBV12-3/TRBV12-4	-	TGTGCCAGCAATTCTGGCGGCCCAGGAGAGACCCAGTACTTC	CASNSGGPGETQYF
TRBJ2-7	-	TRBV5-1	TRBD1	TGCGCCAGCAGCCCGGACAGGGCCGCTGAGCAGTACTTC	CASSPDRAAEQYF
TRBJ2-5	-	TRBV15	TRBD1	TGTGCCACCAGCAGAGGAAGCAGGGGGCCGGAGACCCAGTACTTC	CATSRGSRGPETQYF
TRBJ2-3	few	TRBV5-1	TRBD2	TGCGCCAGCAGCCGCCGGGGGACTAGCGGGGGGGGCACAGATACGCAGTATTTT	CASSRRGTSGGGTDTQYF
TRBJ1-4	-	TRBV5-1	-	TGCGCCAGCAGCAGAGACTACGTTAATGAAAAACTGTTTTTT	CASSRDYVNEKLFF